The sequence of this T cell receptor (beta chain) was determined in a study of blood T cell repertoires in COVID-19. For the study at large: The United States, Italy and Spain supplied acute and convalescent COVID-19 samples. The analysed material was cDNA or gDNA that came from T cells, B-cell-depleted T cells, or PBMCs.

In the study's own analysis: Estimation of nucleated cell counts was performed using reference gene primer amplification. Clones were read by immunoSEQ multiplex PCR, and TCRdb kept only the in-frame ones, dropping some. The DNA gave D and trimming, while V, J and clone size come from that table. The table lists over 450,000 clones, 85% to 90% of them singletons. Trimming took off 1 base at V and 5 bases at J, with 8 bases between the two ends. The CDR3 is made up of 13 amino acids. Germline loops: CDR1 MGHDK, CDR2 SYGVNS. This clone is a singleton in its sample. This sequence joins TRBV25-1 and TRBJ1-1; unclear D gene. This receptor was identified in a woman in her forties or fifties with COVID-19, enrolled during active disease. The specimen sequenced was peripheral blood. The CDR3, as DNA: TGTGCCAGCAGTGAATTCAGATTAACTGAAGCTTTCTTT. Residues: CASSEFRLTEAFF.